This T cell receptor (beta chain) derives from a study of T cell responses to AZD1222 COVID-19 vaccine. Study-wide points: Along spike, vaccine-associated CD4 TCRs were found throughout, with dominance at 160-218 and 743-854. Reportedly, nearly half the spike-specific TCRs target unmutated variant regions. In all cases, repertoires were sampled only after the peak T cell response. Among the donors, most were white British and more were female, and clonal diversity was possibly underestimated.

Comment on this clone: Its antigen is unidentified.

Sequenced by immunoSEQ multiplex PCR; TCRdb stores in-frame clones only, minus some. The table records 150,000 or so clones, 70% to 90% of them present only once. The length of the CDR3 is 15 residues. V dropped 5 bases and J dropped 3; count of bases not matched to a gene: 6. CDR1 is SEHNR, CDR2 FQNEAQ, per germline (reference sequence). The rearrangement joins TRBV7-9 to TRBJ1-4; 7 bases align to TRBD1. The TCR sequence derives from an adult in good health. Sequences were derived from peripheral blood, sampled on day 0 of MenACWY control vaccination. The CDR3 DNA sequence: TGTGCCAGCAGCCTAACAGGGGAATCTAATGAAAAACTGTTTTTT. Its protein product is CASSLTGESNEKLFF.